Listed here are 20 T cell receptor delta chains from one sample, sequenced in a study of Vδ1+ human thymocytes. Study results and limitations: Thymic TRG and TRD repertoires appeared highly polyclonal.

These receptors lack a known antigen. The template was reverse-transcribed extracted RNA. CDR3 amplicons came from multiplex PCR with pooled V-gene forward and constant-region reverse primers. TCRdb re-processed the multiplex PCR reads using CATT. The repertoire holds approximately 19,000 delta-chain clones, with about 8% as singletons. Input material: Vdelta1+ gamma-delta thymocytes from the thymus. Subset described: FACS-sorted CD3+ TCRalphabeta- TCRVdelta1+ TCRVdelta2- thymocytes. The source of these receptors is a child under two years old who had congenital heart surgery.

This clone was seen a few times. The J gene is TRDJ1, the V gene TRDV1; 10 nucleotides match TRDD3. Germline assignment: CDR1 TSWWSYY and CDR2 QGS. With 3 bases clipped from V and 0 bases from J, the junction kept 25 bases outside the gene matches. This CDR3 has 23 amino acids. CDR3 nucleotides: TGTGCTCTTGGGGACACCAAAAACTACCAGGCATACTGGGGGATCACATACACCGATAAACTCATCTTT. Translating gives CALGDTKNYQAYWGITYTDKLIF.

V is TRDV1 and J is TRDJ1; D remains ambiguous. Trimming cost V 2 bases and J 7 bases, with 17 bases left between them. The length of the CDR3 is 15 residues. The germline gives CDR1 TSWWSYY, CDR2 QGS. CDR3 coding DNA: TGTGCTCTTGGGGAAACGCCGTCCAAGACCCGTAAACTCATCTTT. Translating it yields CALGETPSKTRKLIF.

Only a few counts were recorded for this clone. The same CDR3 also results from other DNA sequences found in this sample. The V call is TRDV1, the J call TRDJ1, with TRDD2 identical over 9 bases. The germline V gene encodes CDR1 TSWWSYY and CDR2 QGS. The CDR3 covers 18 residues. V shed 4 bases, J shed 2 bases, and the junction held 14 bases outside the gene matches. The CDR3 spells CALGVKSFLPQLTDKLIF. CDR3 sequence (DNA): TGTGCTCTTGGGGTTAAGTCCTTCCTACCCCAACTAACCGATAAACTCATCTTT.

This chain links TRDV1 with TRDJ1; 9 bases agree with TRDD3. The CDR3 consists of 23 residues. In germline, CDR1 is TSWWSYY, CDR2 QGS. V shed 1 base and J 0 bases; nucleotides not matched to a gene: 24. Written as DNA, the CDR3 is TGTGCTCTTGGGGAACATATTGGTCCTACGACAACTGGGGGACAGAAGTACACCGATAAACTCATCTTT. Its protein product is CALGEHIGPTTTGGQKYTDKLIF.

This clone has more than one count but fewer than ten. J is TRDJ1 and V is TRDV1, with 7 bases matching TRDD3. The J segment lost 0 bases and the V segment lost 0 bases, leaving 16 bases of the junction unmatched. The CDR3 runs to 20 residues. CDR1 TSWWSYY and CDR2 QGS come from the germline V gene. The CDR3 DNA reads TGTGCTCTTGGGGAACTATCCCTACGGGGGATCCCTAGATACACCGATAAACTCATCTTT. As protein: CALGELSLRGIPRYTDKLIF.

The rearrangement uses TRDV1 and TRDJ1; D is perhaps TRDD3 (6 bases). This CDR3 is 19 amino acids long. Trimming took off 2 bases at V and 0 bases at J, with 22 bases between the two ends. Germline V gene data show CDR1 as TSWWSYY and CDR2 as QGS. In DNA, the CDR3 is TGTGCTCTTGGGGAAAAGGTTCTGGATGCGGGGATGGACACCGATAAACTCATCTTT. Translation: CALGEKVLDAGMDTDKLIF.

This clone was observed a few times. The genes are TRDV1 and TRDJ1; the match to TRDD3 covers 8 bases. The CDR3 totals 22 residues. Germline V lookup: CDR1 TSWWSYY, CDR2 QGS. J gave up 0 bases and V 4 bases, and 25 bases lay outside the gene matches. The CDR3 DNA reads as TGTGCTCTTGGGGCCTATGGCCTTCCCCTCGCTGGGGGACCCCTGTACACCGATAAACTCATCTTT. This gives the protein CALGAYGLPLAGGPLYTDKLIF.

The chain has TRDV1 and TRDJ1, with D possibly matching TRDD3 (9 bases). Trimming stripped 0 bases from V and 0 bases from J, with 35 bases between. The CDR3 spans 24 residues. CDR1 and CDR2 from the germline V gene are TSWWSYY and QGS. CDR3: CALGELWVTSYLRGYGLYTDKLIF. CDR3 DNA sequence: TGTGCTCTTGGGGAACTATGGGTGACTTCCTACCTAAGGGGATACGGTTTGTACACCGATAAACTCATCTTT.

The V call is TRDV1, the J call TRDJ1, with D possibly TRDD3 on 5 matching bases. The germline V and J ends were trimmed by 5 bases and 3 bases, with 19 bases remaining between them. Germline CDR1 reads TSWWSYY; CDR2 reads QGS. This CDR3 is built from 16 residues. The CDR3, as DNA: TGTGCTCTTGGGACCCTGGGTGGCTACGCCTCCGATAAACTCATCTTT. It encodes CALGTLGGYASDKLIF.

In this sample, this clone turned up a few times. This chain connects TRDV1 to TRDJ1; 9 bases are shared with TRDD2. Per germline, CDR1 TSWWSYY and CDR2 QGS. This CDR3 is built from 19 residues. Unmatched junction bases numbered 16, after V lost 5 bases and J lost 0 bases. The CDR3 reads CALGPMPSYRTGNTDKLIF. CDR3 in DNA: TGTGCTCTTGGGCCTATGCCTTCCTACCGTACTGGGAACACCGATAAACTCATCTTT.

This chain links TRDV1 with TRDJ1; 9 bases are a match to TRDD3. V dropped 3 bases and J dropped 3; count of bases not matched to a gene: 11. The CDR3 is made up of 17 amino acids. Germline-derived CDR1 and CDR2 are TSWWSYY and QGS. The CDR3 reads CALGDLLNWGTPDKLIF. In DNA, the CDR3 is TGTGCTCTTGGGGATCTACTCAACTGGGGGACCCCCGATAAACTCATCTTT.

This clone was counted only a few times. Because the CDR3's place on the DNA is in doubt, the DNA is left out and the CDR3 is given as listed by TCRdb. Additional DNA sequences in this sample encode the identical CDR3. The chain joins TRAV29/DV5 to TRDJ1; the D segment call TRDD3 is taken from the table without a DNA check. Germline V gene data show CDR1 as NSMFDY and CDR2 as ISSIKDK. The CDR3 has 25 residues if both end residues are counted. CDR3 sequence: CSVLLCSKVSFLRISRTGGSGELIF.

The chain recombines TRDV1 with TRDJ1; 10 nucleotides agree with TRDD3. This CDR3 comprises 19 residues. Trimming cost V 0 bases and J 3 bases; bases outside gene matches: 13. CDR1 is TSWWSYY and CDR2 is QGS in the germline V gene. CDR3 bases: TGTGCTCTTGGGGAACTAGAGACCCCGTACTGGGGGATGGCCGATAAACTCATCTTT. The encoded protein is CALGELETPYWGMADKLIF.

The genes are TRDV1 and TRDJ1; no reliable D call. Deletions cut 3 bases from V and 10 bases from J, with 15 bases between. From germline, CDR1 is TSWWSYY and CDR2 QGS. The CDR3 extends over 13 amino acids. CDR3 in DNA: TGTGCTCTTGGGGACCCTCCACGGTTTTCACTCATCTTT. Protein: CALGDPPRFSLIF.

The chain uses TRDV1 and TRDJ1; no definite D call. CDR1 is TSWWSYY and CDR2 is QGS in the germline V gene. This CDR3 has 14 amino acids. The germline V and J ends were trimmed by 1 base and 4 bases, with 10 bases remaining between them. CDR3 DNA sequence: TGTGCTCTTGGGGAACCCAGGAACTACGATAAACTCATCTTT. Its protein is CALGEPRNYDKLIF.

With respect to this clone: The sample carries other DNA sequences with the same CDR3. The rearrangement uses TRDV1 and TRDJ1; 8 bases map to TRDD3. The CDR3 runs 16 residues. Germline CDR1 TSWWSYY, CDR2 QGS. V shed 0 bases, J shed 8 bases, and the junction held 11 bases outside the gene matches. The CDR3 region is CALGELLLSTGGKLIF. Here the CDR3 DNA reads TGTGCTCTTGGGGAACTACTTCTTTCTACTGGGGGCAAACTCATCTTT.

V usage is TRDV1 and J usage is TRDJ1, with 8 positions matching TRDD3. Germline assignment: CDR1 TSWWSYY and CDR2 QGS. The CDR3 spans 22 residues. With V trimmed by 1 base and J by 3 bases, 25 bases remained unmatched. Here the CDR3 DNA reads TGTGCTCTTGGGGAACGGGGGCCGCGACTTCTTAACAGGTACTGGGGGTCCGATAAACTCATCTTT. This encodes CALGERGPRLLNRYWGSDKLIF.

This clone showed up just a few times. The chain has TRDV1 and TRDJ1; 11 bases are shared with TRDD3. V trimming: 1 base; J trimming: 0 bases; junction bases outside the gene matches: 13. The germline V gene encodes CDR1 TSWWSYY and CDR2 QGS. The length of the CDR3 is 20 residues. The CDR3 sequence: CALGEPGVLGDIGYTDKLIF. The CDR3 DNA reads as TGTGCTCTTGGGGAACCAGGTGTACTGGGGGATATAGGGTACACCGATAAACTCATCTTT.

This chain connects TRAV29/DV5 to TRDJ1, with TRDD3 identical over 10 bases. The V gene end was trimmed by 0 bases and the J gene end by 0 bases; junction bases not matched to a gene: 23. Germline CDR1 NSMFDY, CDR2 ISSIKDK. CDR3 length: 22 amino acids. The CDR3 is CAASGGSYAYWGITEYTDKLIF. As DNA, the CDR3 is TGTGCAGCAAGCGGGGGTTCCTATGCGTACTGGGGGATCACCGAGTACACCGATAAACTCATCTTT.

This clone came up a few times. The chain is built from TRDV1 and TRDJ1; 9 positions agree with TRDD3. CDR1 is TSWWSYY and CDR2 is QGS in the germline V gene. V lost 1 base, J lost 0 bases, and 18 bases stayed unmatched. The length of the CDR3 is 21 residues. Here the CDR3 reads CALGERRCLPLLGDYTDKLIF. In nucleotides, the CDR3 is TGTGCTCTTGGGGAACGAAGGTGTCTCCCCCTACTGGGGGACTACACCGATAAACTCATCTTT.